The sequence of this TCR beta chain was determined in a study of cytomegalovirus exposure and HLA in healthy donors. The primer mix had 60 Vbeta and 13 Jbeta primers. Clones were sequenced by immunoSEQ multiplex PCR, and TCRdb holds only the in-frame ones, with some missing. The sample gives 150,000 to 200,000 clones, about four fifths of which show up once; roughly 1.5% is in the top ten. V was pared by 5 bases and J by 1 base, with 9 bases between. CDR1 is MNHEY, CDR2 SVGAGI, per germline. There are 13 residues in the CDR3. This clone turned up a few times. What it binds is not known. Findings of the study overall: For most TCR beta V segments, an earlier analysis put the productive rate at about 90% or about 30% of the time.

Source material: PBMCs. This chain connects TRBV6-5 to TRBJ2-7; D might be TRBD1 (5 bases). The clonotype comes from a young woman in good health and CMV-seronegative. The DNA of the CDR3 is TGTGCCAGCAGTAACCCAGGGTCCTACGAGCAGTACTTC. The encoded protein is CASSNPGSYEQYF.